The 3 T cell receptor beta chains below all came from one sample that was sequenced in a study of blood T cell repertoires in COVID-19. Sequenced by immunoSEQ multiplex PCR; TCRdb stores in-frame clones only, minus some. The sample records roughly 200,000 clones, around 88% being singletons. The sequenced sample consisted of PBMCs or T cells enriched from blood (not recorded which). The receptors stem from a man aged 35 to 55 with acute COVID-19.

This rearrangement joins TRBV28 to TRBJ1-3; D remains unclear. The CDR3 extends over 15 amino acids. V was trimmed by 6 bases and J by 1 base, leaving 13 bases between them. The V gene's germline CDR1 is MDHEN and CDR2 SYDVKM. The CDR3 DNA sequence: TGTGCCAGCAGCAAAAGAGGGTCTTCTGGAAACACCATATATTTT. It specifies CASSKRGSSGNTIYF.

The V gene is TRBV9, the J gene TRBJ2-2; tentative D call: TRBD2 (6 bases). CDR1 SGDLS and CDR2 YYNGEE come from the germline V gene. The length of the CDR3 is 16 residues. V lost 1 base, J lost 5 bases, and 15 bases lay in between. CDR3 region: CASSVQAAGYTGELFF. The CDR3 nucleotides are TGTGCCAGCAGCGTACAGGCGGCGGGATATACCGGGGAGCTGTTTTTT.

This clone has just one count. This chain uses TRBV2 with TRBJ2-4; TRBD1 aligns across 9 bases. The germline CDR1 and CDR2 sequences are SNHLY and FYNNEI. CDR3 length: 13 residues. V was clipped by 5 bases and J by 5 bases; unmatched bases: 1. CDR3 loop: CASSRTGENIQYF. The CDR3 DNA follows: TGTGCCAGCAGTCGGACAGGGGAAAACATTCAGTACTTC. Filled out from reference TRBV2 and TRBJ2-4, the complete variable domain reads EPEVTQTPSHQVTQMGQEVILRCVPISNHLYFYWYRQILGQKVEFLVSFYNNEISEKSEIFDDQFSVERPDGSNFTLKIRSTKLEDSAMYFCASSRTGENIQYFGAGTRLSVL.